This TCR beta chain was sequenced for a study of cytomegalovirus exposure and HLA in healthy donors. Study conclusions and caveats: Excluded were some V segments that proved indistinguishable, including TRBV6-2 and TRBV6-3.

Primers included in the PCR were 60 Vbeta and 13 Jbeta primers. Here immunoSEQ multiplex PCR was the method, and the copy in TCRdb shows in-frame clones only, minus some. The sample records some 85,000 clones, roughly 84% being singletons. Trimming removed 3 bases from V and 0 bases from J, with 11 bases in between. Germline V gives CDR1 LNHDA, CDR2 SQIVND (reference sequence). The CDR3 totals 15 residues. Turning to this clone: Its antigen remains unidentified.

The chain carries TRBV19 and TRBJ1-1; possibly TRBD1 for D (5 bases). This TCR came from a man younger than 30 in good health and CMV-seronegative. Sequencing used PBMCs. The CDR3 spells CASSITGHMNTEAFF. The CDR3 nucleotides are TGTGCCAGTAGTATCACAGGACATATGAACACTGAAGCTTTCTTT.